The 27 T cell receptor beta chains below were found in one sample sequenced in a study of cytomegalovirus exposure and HLA in healthy donors (dated by TCRdb to 2015 to 2018). The library was generated by the immunoSEQ multiplex PCR assay. For the multiplex PCR, a mixture combining 60 forward primers for TCR Vbeta segments and 13 reverse primers for TCR Jbeta segments was used. This is the immuneACCESS table as TCRdb keeps it, with only in-frame sequences that have V and J called. A part of the clones is gone; compared with another copy, unresolved V genes explain less than half, and the rest is unexplained. Recorded for this sample are 150,000 or so clones; roughly 82% of them occurred a single time. The ten largest make up approximately 6.3% of the sample. What was sequenced was PBMCs. The receptors shown here come from a woman between 50 and 59 years old in good health and CMV-seropositive.

This clone was seen once. V and J are TRBV9 and TRBJ2-5; 10 bases are shared with TRBD1. The CDR3 contains 16 residues. CDR1 SGDLS and CDR2 YYNGEE come from the germline V gene. The V segment lost 7 bases and the J segment 3 bases; nucleotides outside the gene matches: 12. The CDR3 loop is CASAPGDRGKKETQYF. The CDR3 DNA reads as TGTGCCAGCGCTCCCGGGGACAGGGGTAAGAAAGAGACCCAGTACTTC.

The rearrangement uses TRBV27 and TRBJ2-5; D perhaps matches TRBD1 (5 bases). The assigned J gene may be wrong: the sequence end matches TRBJ2-7 better. Germline CDR1 MNHEY, CDR2 SMNVEV (reference sequence). The CDR3 is made up of 12 amino acids. CDR3 amino acids: CASVDSSYEQYF. As DNA, the CDR3 is TGTGCCAGCGTCGACAGCTCCTACGAGCAGTACTTC.

V and J are TRBV11-2 and TRBJ2-7; D is uncertain. From germline, CDR1 is SGHAT and CDR2 FQNNGV. The CDR3 is 13 residues long. V lost 4 bases and J 2 bases, leaving 9 bases between the germline ends. For the CDR3, the DNA is TGTGCCAGCAGCTCCAACGGTCCCTACGAGCAGTACTTC. It specifies CASSSNGPYEQYF.

V and J are TRBV7-3 and TRBJ2-2; 9 bases are shared with TRBD1. Germline trimming cut 3 bases from V and 5 bases from J; bases unmatched to any gene: 4. The length of the CDR3 is 15 residues. Germline CDR1 SGHTA, CDR2 FQGTGA. CDR3 coding DNA: TGTGCCAGCAGCTTCGGACAGGGGAGGACCGGGGAGCTGTTTTTT. Its protein product is CASSFGQGRTGELFF.

V gene TRBV2 combines with J gene TRBJ2-5, with TRBD1 identical over 8 bases. The J call may be faulty, since TRBJ2-7 better matches the DNA end. The V gene's germline CDR1 is SNHLY and CDR2 FYNNEI. The CDR3 contains 13 residues. In DNA form, the CDR3 reads TGTGCCAGTAGGACAGGGCTAGACTACGAGCAGTACTTC. Encoded protein: CASRTGLDYEQYF.

V and J are TRBV6-5 and TRBJ1-1; D is unclear. The germline V gene encodes CDR1 MNHEY and CDR2 SVGAGI. The CDR3 length is 14 residues. Trimming left V 0 bases short and J 8 bases short, with 13 bases between. For the CDR3, the DNA is TGTGCCAGCAGTTACTCGCGGGATATCAGAGAAGCTTTCTTT. This gives the protein CASSYSRDIREAFF.

This rearrangement joins TRBV10-3 to TRBJ2-7; TRBD2 might be the D (5 bases). The CDR3 consists of 13 residues. Trimming pared 3 bases from V and 2 bases from J, leaving 8 bases between. CDR1 and CDR2 (germline): ENHRY, SYGVKD. Here the CDR3 DNA reads TGTGCCATCAGTGAACTAGAGCCCTACGAGCAGTACTTC. This sequence encodes CAISELEPYEQYF.

This clone was picked up one time. This chain uses TRBV30 with TRBJ2-6; 7 bases are a match to TRBD1. This CDR3 contains 15 residues. V dropped 3 bases and J dropped 1; count of bases not matched to a gene: 3. Germline assignment: CDR1 GTSNPN and CDR2 SVGIG (reference sequence). The CDR3 protein is CAWRQGSSGANVLTF. The CDR3, as DNA: TGTGCCTGGAGACAGGGGTCTTCTGGGGCCAACGTCCTGACTTTC.

The chain links TRBV2 to TRBJ1-1; D is unclear. The CDR3 is 11 residues long. V lost 6 bases to trimming and J lost 11 bases, with 13 bases between them. Germline CDR1 and CDR2: SNHLY and FYNNEI. The CDR3 loop is CASRSGLIAFF. CDR3 in DNA: TGTGCCAGCAGGAGCGGGTTGATCGCTTTCTTT.

The chain has TRBV12-5 and TRBJ1-6; TRBD1 agrees at 7 bases. Germline V gives CDR1 LGHNT, CDR2 FRNRAP. The CDR3 has 15 amino acids. The V segment lost 7 bases and the J segment 4 bases; nucleotides outside the gene matches: 7. The CDR3 bases are TGTGCTAGTGCCATGGGACAGAGTTATAATTCACCCCTCCACTTT. Protein product: CASAMGQSYNSPLHF.

The rearrangement joins TRBV7-2 to TRBJ2-7, with D perhaps TRBD1 (6 bases). Trimming took off 5 bases at V and 6 bases at J, with 20 bases between the two ends. Germline V CDR1 and CDR2: SGHTA, FQGNSA. There are 15 residues in the CDR3. CDR3 in DNA: TGTGCCAGCAGCGAGGGACACTTGAGTACAGGCGAGCAGTACTTC. It codes for CASSEGHLSTGEQYF.

The J gene is TRBJ2-7, the V gene TRBV10-2; TRBD2 matches 8 bases. J gave up 5 bases and V 10 bases, and 13 bases lay outside the gene matches. CDR1 is WSHSY and CDR2 is SAAADI in the germline V gene. This CDR3 comprises 14 residues. The CDR3 region has the DNA TGCGCCATTTCTCCGGGACTAGTCTACCACGAGCAGTACTTC. It yields the protein CAISPGLVYHEQYF.

The V and J genes are TRBV4-2 and TRBJ2-3; the D is unclear. V was clipped by 2 bases and J by 6 bases, with 9 bases between them. The CDR3 sequence is 13 residues long. Germline values: CDR1 LGHNA, CDR2 YNFKEQ. CDR3 sequence: CASSQSYPDTQYF. CDR3 coding DNA: TGTGCCAGCAGCCAAAGCTACCCCGATACGCAGTATTTT.

The chain couples TRBV6-5 to TRBJ1-1; TRBD1 might be the D (5 bases). The germline V and J ends were trimmed by 7 bases and 7 bases, with 10 bases remaining between them. CDR3 length: 11 amino acids. Germline V gene lookup returns CDR1 MNHEY and CDR2 SVGAGI. CDR3 nucleotides: TGTGCCAGCATCCGCGGGGGTGAAGCTTTCTTT. Protein sequence: CASIRGGEAFF.

This clone was seen once. The V and J genes are TRBV2 and TRBJ1-1; the D is unclear. The V gene lost 7 bases and the J gene lost 0 bases, with 21 bases spanning the gap. The CDR3 has 17 residues. Germline loops: CDR1 SNHLY, CDR2 FYNNEI. The CDR3 DNA is TGTGCCAGCATTCAAGTTAGCTCCGGGAATATGAACACTGAAGCTTTCTTT. Translation: CASIQVSSGNMNTEAFF.

This clone was observed a single time. The rearrangement uses TRBV5-6 and TRBJ1-1, with D possibly TRBD1 on 6 matching bases. This CDR3 region has 15 residues. V dropped 0 bases and J dropped 3 bases, with 12 bases sitting between them. Per the germline V gene, CDR1 is SGHDT and CDR2 is YYEEEE. CDR3 amino acids: CASSLGWGRDTEAFF. CDR3 DNA: TGTGCCAGCAGCTTGGGTTGGGGGCGGGACACTGAAGCTTTCTTT.

The chain recombines TRBV25-1 with TRBJ2-7; D possibly corresponds to TRBD1 (6 bases). V lost 8 bases to trimming and J lost 9 bases, with 23 bases between them. Per germline, CDR1 MGHDK and CDR2 SYGVNS. There are 14 residues in the CDR3. CDR3 in amino acids: CASRPNTGNRGQYF. CDR3 nucleotide sequence: TGTGCCAGCCGACCGAATACAGGGAATAGGGGGCAGTACTTC.

This sequence joins TRBV6-6 and TRBJ2-3, with D possibly being TRBD1 (5 bases). Germline CDR1 is MNHNY and CDR2 is SVGAGI (reference sequence). V lost 4 bases, J lost 0 bases, and 8 bases lay in between. This CDR3 contains 14 residues. In nucleotides, the CDR3 is TGTGCCAGCAGTTTTGGGGCTAGCACAGATACGCAGTATTTT. Translation: CASSFGASTDTQYF.

The chain uses TRBV5-4 and TRBJ1-2, with D unresolved. The germline CDR1 and CDR2 sequences are SGHNT and YYREEE (reference sequence). V dropped 0 bases and J dropped 8 bases, with 11 bases sitting between them. The CDR3 sequence is 13 residues long. CDR3 nucleotide sequence: TGTGCCAGCAGCTTGGTGTCAGGTCAGGGCTACACCTTC. Encoded protein: CASSLVSGQGYTF.

The DNA for the CDR3 is TGCGCCAGCATAAGAGGAGACGGCTACACAGATACGCAGTATTTT. Translated, it gives CASIRGDGYTDTQYF. V and J are TRBV5-1 and TRBJ2-3; unclear D gene. Germline values: CDR1 SGHRS, CDR2 YFSETQ. The CDR3 has 15 amino acids. With 6 bases removed from V and 2 bases from J, the gap between germline ends came to 16 bases.

The CDR3 reads CASSQRGGGAGEQFF. The CDR3 DNA reads as TGTGCCAGCAGCCAAAGGGGCGGGGGGGCGGGTGAGCAGTTCTTC. The gene calls are TRBV7-3 and TRBJ2-1; TRBD2 aligns across 9 bases. CDR1 is SGHTA and CDR2 is FQGTGA in the germline V gene. V was clipped by 5 bases and J by 9 bases; unmatched bases: 11. The CDR3 spans 15 residues.

About this clone: The junction and the germline gene differ at one end; a read error may be behind it. This rearrangement joins TRBV7-9 to TRBJ1-4; possibly TRBD1 for D (5 bases). The CDR3 sequence is 16 residues long. Germline assignment: CDR1 SEHNR and CDR2 FQNEAQ (reference sequence). CDR3 protein: CSSSLARAGMSEKLFF. CDR3 DNA sequence: TGTTCCAGCAGCTTAGCCAGGGCTGGGATGAGTGAAAAACTGTTTTTT.

The J gene is TRBJ1-2, the V gene TRBV6-1; D is undetermined. The CDR3 covers 11 residues. Trimming cost V 7 bases and J 6 bases, with 9 bases left between them. The germline V gene encodes CDR1 MNHNS and CDR2 SASEGT. The CDR3 loop is CASKALDGYTF. The CDR3 DNA is TGTGCCAGCAAAGCCTTGGATGGCTACACCTTC.

The chain joins TRBV4-2 to TRBJ2-5; 9 bases align to TRBD2. The junction had 8 bases not matched to a gene; V was cut back by 1 base and J by 2 bases. The CDR3 length is 17 residues. Germline V gene lookup returns CDR1 LGHNA and CDR2 YNFKEQ. CDR3 region: CASSQGGASGVQETQYF. CDR3 nucleotide sequence: TGTGCCAGCAGCCAAGGAGGGGCTAGCGGGGTACAAGAGACCCAGTACTTC.

The chain's CDR3 is CASSQDQGSRYNEQFF. CDR3 coding DNA: TGTGCCAGCAGCCAAGATCAGGGCTCCCGATACAATGAGCAGTTCTTC. The rearrangement links TRBV4-2 to TRBJ2-1, with D possibly TRBD1 on 5 matching bases. The CDR3 length is 16 residues. The germline gives CDR1 LGHNA, CDR2 YNFKEQ. Trimming left V 0 bases short and J 4 bases short, with 13 bases between.

In its sample, this clone was seen a few times. The rearrangement links TRBV5-4 to TRBJ2-3, with 11 bases fitting TRBD2. The germline V gene encodes CDR1 SGHNT and CDR2 YYREEE (reference sequence). CDR3 size: 15 residues. The V gene end was trimmed by 4 bases and the J gene end by 4 bases; junction bases not matched to a gene: 5. The CDR3 region is CASSTHSGGADTQYF. Written as DNA, the CDR3 is TGTGCCAGCAGCACCCATAGCGGGGGGGCAGATACGCAGTATTTT.

The chain recombines TRBV6-1 with TRBJ2-4; no clear D gene. The CDR3 contains 14 residues. Germline V gives CDR1 MNHNS, CDR2 SASEGT. V lost 3 bases and J lost 6, with 12 bases in between. CDR3 in DNA: TGTGCCAGCAGTGATTCCTGGTCAGGAAACATTCAGTACTTC. Protein: CASSDSWSGNIQYF.